This TCR beta chain is drawn from a study of T cells in Graves' hyperthyroidism and ophthalmopathy. Using RNA transcripts as the source, TCR beta CDR3 regions were amplified. The TCR CDR3 first-round RT-PCR relied on the HTBI primer set. From the multiplex PCR reads, TCRdb called clonotypes with MiXCR, one entry per CDR3 protein. Among some 650,000 distinct CDR3 sequences, approximately 16% were seen once, and the ten largest hold less than 3.5%. Trimming removed 3 bases from V and 8 bases from J, with 13 bases in between. The CDR3 is 13 residues long. This chain uses TRBV12-3 or TRBV12-4 with TRBJ1-2; D is unclear. The specimen sequenced was blood. This clonotype was obtained from a middle-aged woman with Graves' ophthalmopathy. The CDR3 nucleotides are TGTGCCAGCAGTTTGGCGGGAAAGAAGGGCTACACCTTC. Amino acid sequence: CASSLAGKKGYTF.